This paragraph reports one T cell receptor (beta chain). Its antigen remains unknown. This specimen belongs to a study of shared clonotypes between healthy human individuals. Study information: CD4 naive cells filled three plates per donor, CD4 memory three, CD8 naive two and CD8 memory one. Findings and caveats of the study: Sampling covered blood only; tissue repertoires likely differ.

This CDR3 is built from 13 residues. The germline V gene encodes CDR1 SGHRS and CDR2 YFSETQ. The V gene lost 3 bases and the J gene lost 3 bases, with 10 bases spanning the gap. CD45RO-negative, CCR7-positively selected cells formed the naive CD8 fraction, excluding terminally differentiated effector memory CD45RA+ cells. Replicate sorted-subset PCRs were loaded with around 0.2 ug DNA, 25,000 to 30,000 T cell genomes. The protocol was immunoSEQ multiplex PCR, while the TCRdb copy is restricted to in-frame clones and leaves out a portion. The table records almost 700,000 clones, 92% of them present only once.

The sequenced sample was naive CD8+ T cells sorted from blood. This receptor was identified in a man aged 25-40 years in good health. The rearrangement joins TRBV5-1 to TRBJ2-7; no definite D call. CDR3 nucleotides: TGCGCCAGCAGCTATCCCGGAGACTACGAGCAGTACTTC. Translating gives CASSYPGDYEQYF.